This T cell receptor beta chain was captured in a study of T cells in women clearing cervical HPV infection. The overall study: Women with histologically confirmed HPV16-related CIN3 or worse, 2 with invasive cancer, served as cases. Cases' blood sampling followed lesion detection by median around 150 days (90 to 200). HLA type stays a possible confounder, typing being limited.

TCRdb's table, derived via immunoSEQ multiplex PCR, lists solely in-frame clones and lacks some. The sample's table shows 20,000 to 25,000 clones. The specimen was blood buffy coat. The receptor was isolated from a woman aged 18-70 years with a cervical HPV16 infection that either progressed to CIN3+ or cleared (not recorded which).

CDR3 amino acids: CSASWGLEANEQFF. CDR3 DNA (partial): TGCAGTGCTTCGTGGGGCCTTGAGGCGAATGAG. This chain joins TRBV20-1 and TRBJ2-1; D possibly corresponds to TRBD1 (5 bases). The read finishes 3 residues shy of the CDR3 end, and the germline J gene is used to complete it. The V end was cut by 5 bases, the J end by 7 bases, with 18 bases between. The CDR3 consists of 14 residues. CDR1 is DFQATT, CDR2 SNEGSKA, per germline (reference sequence).